The clone carrying this T cell receptor (beta chain) was recorded many times. TCRdb fed the 5' RACE reads into MiXCR, producing one record per CDR3 protein. The top ten clones hold 22% of a sample with about 360,000 distinct CDR3 sequences, approximately 15% of them seen once. The source of the sample is a study of T-cell memory formation after mild COVID-19. Germline V gene data show CDR1 as GTSNPN and CDR2 as SVGIG (reference sequence). This CDR3 is built from 15 residues. V shed 2 bases and J 2 bases; nucleotides not matched to a gene: 6. The sequenced sample was PBMCs or a T cell subset sorted from them (not recorded which). This TCR derives from a man younger than 35 who had mild COVID-19 (a few samples of this study predate the infection). Cell type and time point are not known. The chain joins TRBV30 to TRBJ2-7; 10 nucleotides match TRBD1. This CDR3 reads CAWSPGQGIAYEQYF. CDR3 coding DNA: TGTGCCTGGAGTCCGGGACAGGGGATTGCCTACGAGCAGTACTTC. Based on the CDR3 plus reference TRBV30 and TRBJ2-7, the full variable domain is SQTIHQWPATLVQPVGSPLSLECTVEGTSNPNLYWYRQAAGRGLQLLFYSVGIGQISSEVPQNLSASRPQDRQFILSSKKLLLSDSGFYLCAWSPGQGIAYEQYFGPGTRLTVT.